These T cell receptor beta chains were read from a single sample in a study of blood T cell repertoires in COVID-19. Profiling relied on immunoSEQ multiplex PCR, and the TCRdb table lists in-frame clones only, not all of them. The sample has under 85,000 clones, around 90% seen once. The sample taken for sequencing was peripheral blood. Receptors were obtained from a woman of 80 years or more with active or convalescent COVID-19. CDR3s include the opening cysteine and the closing phenylalanine or tryptophan. Fields, in order: V gene, clone size, J gene, D gene, CDR3 protein, CDR3 DNA. D genes are given only for firm matches. Clone size is given for some rows only: seen once, a few or many times, or a class if the clone is expanded.

v_call: TRBV4-2; clone_size: NA; j_call: TRBJ1-1; d_call: NA; cdr3_aa: CASSRSGAWHSNTEAFF; cdr3_nt: TGTGCCAGCAGCCGGTCAGGGGCCTGGCATTCGAACACTGAAGCTTTCTTT
v_call: TRBV30; clone_size: NA; j_call: TRBJ2-3; d_call: TRBD2; cdr3_aa: CAWSVGRSGGNTQYF; cdr3_nt: TGTGCCTGGAGTGTAGGGCGTAGCGGGGGGAATACGCAGTATTTT
v_call: TRBV12-5; clone_size: NA; j_call: TRBJ2-3; d_call: TRBD1; cdr3_aa: CASARDRYTDTQYF; cdr3_nt: TGTGCTAGTGCCCGGGACAGATACACAGATACGCAGTATTTT
v_call: TRBV18; clone_size: once; j_call: TRBJ2-1; d_call: NA; cdr3_aa: CASSTLMQGTHIGEQFF; cdr3_nt: TGTGCCAGCTCAACTCTAATGCAGGGGACCCATATAGGTGAGCAGTTCTTC
v_call: TRBV2; clone_size: NA; j_call: TRBJ2-1; d_call: NA; cdr3_aa: CASSAISSASSYNEQFF; cdr3_nt: TGTGCCAGCAGTGCCATTTCTAGCGCAAGCTCCTACAATGAGCAGTTCTTC
v_call: TRBV29-1; clone_size: NA; j_call: TRBJ1-2; d_call: TRBD1; cdr3_aa: CSVETGGARGYTF; cdr3_nt: TGCAGCGTGGAAACAGGGGGCGCGAGAGGCTACACCTTC
v_call: TRBV2; clone_size: NA; j_call: TRBJ2-3; d_call: NA; cdr3_aa: CASSESVHSDTQYF; cdr3_nt: TGTGCCAGCAGTGAAAGTGTCCACTCAGATACGCAGTATTTT
v_call: TRBV11-2; clone_size: NA; j_call: TRBJ1-2; d_call: TRBD1; cdr3_aa: CASSKGQGSGYTF; cdr3_nt: TGTGCCAGCAGTAAGGGACAGGGGAGCGGCTACACCTTC
v_call: TRBV21-1; clone_size: NA; j_call: TRBJ2-3; d_call: NA; cdr3_aa: CASSVGTSENTDTQYF; cdr3_nt: TGTGCCAGCAGCGTAGGGACTAGCGAAAACACAGATACGCAGTATTTT
v_call: TRBV7-8; clone_size: NA; j_call: TRBJ2-3; d_call: NA; cdr3_aa: CASSFRRGRTDTQYF; cdr3_nt: TGTGCCAGCAGCTTTCGGCGGGGCCGCACAGATACGCAGTATTTT
v_call: TRBV4-1; clone_size: NA; j_call: TRBJ1-2; d_call: TRBD1; cdr3_aa: CASSHSGQGDGYTF; cdr3_nt: TGCGCCAGCAGCCATTCCGGACAGGGCGATGGCTACACCTTC
v_call: TRBV20-1; clone_size: NA; j_call: TRBJ1-1; d_call: NA; cdr3_aa: CSARVDLEAFF; cdr3_nt: TGCAGTGCTCGAGTGGACTTAGAAGCTTTCTTT
v_call: TRBV11-2; clone_size: NA; j_call: TRBJ2-7; d_call: NA; cdr3_aa: CASSLARTRGEQYF; cdr3_nt: TGTGCCAGCAGCTTAGCCCGTACTCGGGGTGAGCAGTACTTC